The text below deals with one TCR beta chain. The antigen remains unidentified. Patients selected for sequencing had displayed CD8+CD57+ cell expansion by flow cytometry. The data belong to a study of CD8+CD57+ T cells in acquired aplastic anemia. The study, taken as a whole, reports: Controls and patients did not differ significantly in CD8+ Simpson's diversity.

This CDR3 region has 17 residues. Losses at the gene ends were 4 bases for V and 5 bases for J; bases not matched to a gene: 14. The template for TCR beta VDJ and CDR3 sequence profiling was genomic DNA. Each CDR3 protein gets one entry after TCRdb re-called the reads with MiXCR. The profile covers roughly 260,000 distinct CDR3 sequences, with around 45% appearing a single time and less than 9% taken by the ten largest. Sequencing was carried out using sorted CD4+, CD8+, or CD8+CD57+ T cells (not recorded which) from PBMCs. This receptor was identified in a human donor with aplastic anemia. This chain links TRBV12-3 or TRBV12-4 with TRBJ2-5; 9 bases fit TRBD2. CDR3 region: CASSSPSGVPGGETQYF. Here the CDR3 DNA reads TGTGCCAGCAGTTCCCCTAGCGGGGTTCCGGGGGGGGAGACCCAGTACTTC.